The 22 T cell receptor beta chains below were found in one sample sequenced in a study of T cells in localized non-small cell lung cancer. Profiled with immunoSEQ multiplex PCR; TCRdb holds only in-frame clones, not every one. In the table there are about 5,000 clones, around 28% of which are singletons. The sample consisted of lung tumor tissue, taken before any cancer treatment. The source of these receptors is a man between 40 and 69 years old with stage III squamous cell lung carcinoma.

This clone has just one count. The genes are TRBV6-7 and TRBJ2-1; unclear D gene. TRBV6-7 is placed among ORFs of uncertain function. This CDR3 region has 11 residues. Trimming removed 4 bases at V and 6 bases at J, with 4 bases between. The CDR3 sequence is CASSFSNEQFF. The CDR3 DNA reads TGTGCCAGCAGTTTTTCCAATGAGCAGTTCTTC.

This clone was recorded only once. V gene TRBV15 combines with J gene TRBJ1-5; TRBD1 is a possible D gene (5 bases). Looked up from germline, CDR1 is LNHNV and CDR2 is YYDKDF (reference sequence). This CDR3 is 17 amino acids long. The V end was cut by 6 bases, the J end by 0 bases, with 18 bases between. The CDR3: CATRYETEPYSNQPQHF. DNA for the CDR3: TGTGCCACCAGGTATGAGACAGAACCTTATAGCAATCAGCCCCAGCATTTT.

V usage is TRBV14 and J usage is TRBJ2-5; D might be TRBD2 (7 bases). CDR1 is SGHDN and CDR2 is FVKESK in the germline V gene. Trimming removed 3 bases from V and 3 bases from J, with 23 bases in between. The CDR3 spans 18 residues. DNA of the CDR3: TGTGCCAGCAGCCACTTTTACAACCCGGGGGGCGGAAAAGAGACCCAGTACTTC. Translation: CASSHFYNPGGGKETQYF.

This sequence joins TRBV10-2 and TRBJ2-7, with D tentatively TRBD1 (6 bases). V lost 6 bases and J 5 bases, leaving 11 bases between the germline ends. This CDR3 comprises 12 residues. Germline V gene data show CDR1 as WSHSY and CDR2 as SAAADI. The CDR3 DNA reads as TGCGCCAGCAGGGATCAGGGGAACGAGCAGTACTTC. Its protein product is CASRDQGNEQYF.

This clone was seen more than once but under ten times. This chain connects TRBV6-8 to TRBJ1-1; TRBD1 is a possible D gene (5 bases). In germline, CDR1 is MNHGY, CDR2 SAAAGT. The V end was cut by 2 bases, the J end by 4 bases, with 17 bases between. This CDR3 contains 16 residues. This CDR3 reads CASSYVGGGSSTEAFF. Here the CDR3 DNA reads TGTGCCAGCAGTTACGTGGGGGGGGGTTCATCCACTGAAGCTTTCTTT.

The chain joins TRBV5-1 to TRBJ2-2; D might be TRBD1 or TRBD2, each matching 6 bases. Per germline, CDR1 SGHRS and CDR2 YFSETQ. V dropped 2 bases and J dropped 0 bases, with 14 bases sitting between them. The CDR3 contains 17 residues. CDR3 nucleotide sequence: TGCGCCAGCAGCTTAACTGCGGGACACACGAACACCGGGGAGCTGTTTTTT. Amino acids: CASSLTAGHTNTGELFF.

Relative to its sample, this clone is medium-sized. V usage is TRBV11-3 and J usage is TRBJ2-7, with D possibly being TRBD2 (6 bases). The V end lost 6 bases, the J end lost 4 bases, and 22 bases lay between the germline ends. The CDR3 spans 16 residues. Germline assignment: CDR1 SGHNT and CDR2 YENEEA. The CDR3 is CASRHVQEGLQYEQYF. The CDR3 DNA sequence: TGTGCCAGCAGGCATGTACAGGAGGGACTCCAATACGAGCAGTACTTC.

This clone showed up just a few times. V usage is TRBV18 and J usage is TRBJ1-4; the D is unclear. This CDR3 has 17 residues. V lost 0 bases to trimming and J lost 0 bases, with 11 bases between them. Germline V gives CDR1 KGHSH, CDR2 LQKENI. This CDR3 reads CASSPPLGSATNEKLFF. The CDR3 region has the DNA TGTGCCAGCTCACCACCTCTGGGCAGTGCAACTAATGAAAAACTGTTTTTT.

V is TRBV18 and J is TRBJ1-2; 8 bases align to TRBD1. V dropped 2 bases and J dropped 8; count of bases not matched to a gene: 10. The CDR3 is 15 amino acids. CDR1 is KGHSH and CDR2 is LQKENI in the germline V gene. CDR3 DNA sequence: TGTGCCAGCTCACCAATAGGACAGGGAGTAGAGGGCTACACCTTC. Protein sequence: CASSPIGQGVEGYTF.

A few counts support this clone. The V gene is TRBV1, the J gene TRBJ2-7. TRBV1 is a pseudogene locus. This CDR3 region has 15 residues. The CDR3 DNA reads as TGCGCCAGCAGCCAAGATGGGAACAGACTGAACGAGCAGTACTTC. It translates to CASSQDGNRLNEQYF.

The genes are TRBV12-5 and TRBJ2-5, with D possibly being TRBD1 or TRBD2 (7 bases each). CDR1 and CDR2 (germline): LGHNT, FRNRAP. Trimming took 6 bases from V and 5 from J, leaving 13 bases between them. The CDR3 has 13 amino acids. CDR3 protein: CASGHRGGETQYF. CDR3 nucleotide sequence: TGTGCTAGTGGGCACAGGGGAGGGGAGACCCAGTACTTC.

The chain employs TRBV11-3 and TRBJ2-2, with 8 bases matching TRBD1. The germline V gene encodes CDR1 SGHNT and CDR2 YENEEA. CDR3 length equals 17 residues. With V trimmed by 4 bases and J by 1 base, 8 bases remained unmatched. The CDR3 region has the DNA TGTGCCAGCAGCTATCTAGACAGGGGCTGGAACACCGGGGAGCTGTTTTTT. Protein sequence: CASSYLDRGWNTGELFF.

The V and J genes are TRBV6-7 and TRBJ1-6; no clear D. TRBV6-7 is known as an ORF, though its function is uncertain. The ends were cut back, 7 bases at V and 0 bases at J, with 13 bases in the middle. This CDR3 is built from 16 residues. This CDR3 is CASTEARSSYNSPLHF. CDR3 DNA sequence: TGTGCCAGCACCGAAGCACGGAGCTCCTATAATTCACCCCTCCACTTT.

The CDR3 DNA reads as TGCGCCAGCAGCTTGGCCTGGGAAGAGACCCAGTACTTC. Translating gives CASSLAWEETQYF. The chain employs TRBV23-1 and TRBJ2-5, with D uncertain. TRBV23-1 is filed as an ORF, its function uncertain. Trimming left V 6 bases short and J 3 bases short, with 11 bases between. The CDR3 is 13 residues long.

This clone is deemed medium-sized. V usage is TRBV6-8 and J usage is TRBJ1-1; no reliable D call. This CDR3 is built from 13 residues. The V and J ends lost 0 bases and 4 bases respectively, with 6 bases between them. Germline-derived CDR1 and CDR2 are MNHGY and SAAAGT. The chain's CDR3 is CASSYSTATEAFF. Written as DNA, the CDR3 is TGTGCCAGCAGTTACTCGACGGCCACTGAAGCTTTCTTT.

This rearrangement joins TRBV15 to TRBJ1-6; 10 nucleotides agree with TRBD1. V lost 2 bases to trimming and J lost 6 bases; unmatched junction nucleotides: 4. CDR1 is LNHNV, CDR2 YYDKDF, per germline (reference sequence). CDR3 length equals 16 residues. The CDR3 DNA sequence: TGTGCCACCAGCAGACAGGGACAGGGGAGTAATTCACCCCTCCACTTT. Amino acid sequence: CATSRQGQGSNSPLHF.

Within the sample, this clone is medium-sized (0.01 to 0.1%). The CDR3 loop is CASRRGGTGNTEAFF. CDR3 nucleotide sequence: TGTGCCAGCAGGAGAGGGGGCACGGGGAACACTGAAGCTTTCTTT. V gene TRBV2 combines with J gene TRBJ1-1; 7 bases fit TRBD1. Germline V gene sequence: CDR1 SNHLY, CDR2 FYNNEI. The CDR3 runs to 15 residues. J lost 1 base, V lost 6 bases, and 8 bases had no gene match.

The V and J genes are TRBV6-8 and TRBJ1-6; D not resolved. Germline-derived CDR1 and CDR2 are MNHGY and SAAAGT. V was clipped by 5 bases and J by 5 bases, with 7 bases between them. The CDR3 length is 13 residues. This chain's CDR3 is CASSDGDNSPLHF. In nucleotides, the CDR3 is TGTGCCAGCAGTGACGGGGATAATTCACCCCTCCACTTT.

This clone is medium-sized (0.01 to 0.1%). This chain uses TRBV6-8 with TRBJ1-1, with a weak D call TRBD1 (6 bases). Per germline, CDR1 MNHGY and CDR2 SAAAGT. Deletions cut 5 bases from V and 6 bases from J, with 10 bases between. The CDR3 loop spans 12 amino acids. CDR3 region: CASSNRVSEAFF. CDR3 nucleotides: TGTGCCAGCAGTAACAGGGTATCTGAAGCTTTCTTT.

The chain joins TRBV14 to TRBJ1-2, with 9 bases lining up with TRBD1. Unmatched junction bases numbered 9, after V lost 5 bases and J lost 5 bases. The CDR3 has 15 amino acids. Germline CDR1 reads SGHDN; CDR2 reads FVKESK. The chain's CDR3 is CASSGLTGGSYGYTF. CDR3 sequence (DNA): TGTGCCAGCAGCGGTCTGACAGGGGGAAGTTATGGCTACACCTTC.

This clone was found a few times. The chain has TRBV4-1 and TRBJ2-5; 10 positions agree with TRBD1. This CDR3 is 15 amino acids long. V lost 0 bases, J lost 5 bases, and 3 bases stayed unmatched. Germline-derived CDR1 and CDR2 are MGHRA and YSYEKL. CDR3 amino acids: CASSQEGTGVETQYF. The DNA of the CDR3 is TGCGCCAGCAGCCAAGAAGGGACAGGGGTGGAGACCCAGTACTTC.

The V gene is TRBV6-8, the J gene TRBJ1-1; TRBD1 aligns across 8 bases. Germline V gives CDR1 MNHGY, CDR2 SAAAGT. The CDR3 extends over 14 amino acids. The ends lost 6 bases at V and 1 base at J; junction bases unmatched: 4. CDR3 amino acids: CASRTGTGNTEAFF. The CDR3 DNA is TGTGCCAGCAGGACCGGGACAGGGAACACTGAAGCTTTCTTT.